This TCR beta chain was found in a study of response to subunit inactivated influenza vaccine. V trimming: 5 bases; J trimming: 8 bases; junction bases outside the gene matches: 11. The germline gives CDR1 SGHTA, CDR2 FQGNSA. The CDR3 contains 16 residues. TCRdb recomputed calls from the RT-PCR reads with MiXCR, one row per CDR3 protein. This table holds around 850,000 distinct CDR3 sequences, roughly 20% found once. Concerning this clonotype: Its antigen is still unknown.

Study outcomes and limitations: New T cells are recruited in small numbers by each seasonal influenza vaccination, according to the authors' suggestion.

The clonotype was recovered from a man aged 45-60 years who received an inactivated influenza vaccine. Here the sequenced sample was PBMCs from blood, taken roughly 5 days after vaccination. The J gene is TRBJ2-3, the V gene TRBV7-2; 12 bases map to TRBD2. Here the CDR3 reads CASSARTSGNVGTQYF. CDR3 DNA sequence: TGTGCCAGCAGCGCCCGGACTAGCGGGAACGTCGGTACGCAGTATTTT.